The 8 T cell receptor beta chains reported below all come from one sample, sequenced in a study of cytomegalovirus exposure and HLA in healthy donors. The primer mix had 60 Vbeta and 13 Jbeta primers. TCRdb's table, derived via immunoSEQ multiplex PCR, lists solely in-frame clones and lacks some. The sample has fewer than 250,000 clones, roughly 75% seen once. Sequenced input: PBMCs. The receptor set was obtained from a man between 25 and 39 years old in good health and CMV-seropositive.

The rearrangement uses TRBV5-4 and TRBJ2-7; 9 nucleotides agree with TRBD2. Unmatched junction bases numbered 6, after V lost 3 bases and J lost 2 bases. CDR3 size: 15 residues. Germline V gives CDR1 SGHNT, CDR2 YYREEE (reference sequence). The CDR3 is CASSYERGATYEQYF. CDR3 DNA sequence: TGTGCCAGCAGCTATGAGCGGGGGGCCACCTACGAGCAGTACTTC.

CDR3 in DNA: TGTGCCACCCAAGGGGTAAGGAATCAGCCCCAGCATTTT. Amino acids: CATQGVRNQPQHF. The chain couples TRBV19 to TRBJ1-5, with D possibly being TRBD1 (5 bases). Trimming took 10 bases from V and 4 from J, leaving 14 bases between them. The germline V gene encodes CDR1 LNHDA and CDR2 SQIVND (reference sequence). The CDR3 has 13 amino acids. Complete variable domain (other parts from reference TRBV19 and TRBJ1-5): DGGITQSPKYLFRKEGQNVTLSCEQNLNHDAMYWYRQDPGQGLRLIYYSQIVNDFQKGDIAEGYSVSREKKESFPLTVTSAQKNPTAFYLCATQGVRNQPQHFGDGTRLSIL.

In this sample, this clone turned up a few times. V usage is TRBV9 and J usage is TRBJ1-2; D gene ambiguous. The CDR3 has 14 residues. In germline, CDR1 is SGDLS, CDR2 YYNGEE. V gave up 0 bases and J gave up 1 base, with 7 bases separating them. CDR3: CASSVVGNNYGYTF. For the CDR3, the DNA is TGTGCCAGCAGCGTAGTCGGTAATAACTATGGCTACACCTTC.

This chain uses TRBV30 with TRBJ2-7; 7 bases are shared with TRBD1. The CDR3 sequence is 12 residues long. V gave up 4 bases and J gave up 3 bases; unmatched junction bases: 3. CDR1 and CDR2 (germline): GTSNPN, SVGIG (reference sequence). The CDR3 loop is CAWNRDSYEQYF. The CDR3 DNA reads as TGTGCCTGGAACCGGGACAGCTACGAGCAGTACTTC. Full variable domain (remainder filled in from reference TRBV30 and TRBJ2-7): SQTIHQWPATLVQPVGSPLSLECTVEGTSNPNLYWYRQAAGRGLQLLFYSVGIGQISSEVPQNLSASRPQDRQFILSSKKLLLSDSGFYLCAWNRDSYEQYFGPGTRLTVT.

This sequence joins TRBV21-1 and TRBJ2-7; whether TRBD1, the table's D call, matches the DNA was not checked. TRBV21-1 is reported as a pseudogene. This CDR3 contains 16 residues. This CDR3 is CASSPNHRGSSYEQYF. CDR3 DNA: TGTGCCAGCAGTCCGAACCACAGGGGATCATCCTACGAGCAGTACTTC.

This chain joins TRBV2 and TRBJ2-7; 8 bases agree with TRBD2. Germline CDR1 is SNHLY and CDR2 is FYNNEI. This CDR3 spans 12 amino acids. The V and J ends lost 8 bases and 12 bases, in that order; junction bases with no gene match: 12. This CDR3 reads CASGAFSGARYF. CDR3 DNA sequence: TGTGCCAGCGGGGCCTTTAGCGGGGCCAGGTACTTC.

J is TRBJ2-2 and V is TRBV7-2; 13 bases agree with TRBD2. This CDR3 has 16 amino acids. V shed 2 bases and J 7 bases; nucleotides not matched to a gene: 4. The germline gives CDR1 SGHTA, CDR2 FQGNSA. The CDR3 sequence: CASSLRLAGGGGELFF. CDR3 nucleotide sequence: TGTGCCAGCAGCTTAAGACTAGCGGGGGGAGGCGGGGAGCTGTTTTTT.

The chain recombines TRBV5-4 with TRBJ2-3, with TRBD2 matching over 11 bases. The trim removed 4 bases at V and 1 base at J, leaving 2 bases unmatched. Per germline, CDR1 SGHNT and CDR2 YYREEE (reference sequence). CDR3 length: 15 residues. CDR3 bases: TGTGCCAGCAGCGTGACTAGCGGGGGCACAGATACGCAGTATTTT. This translates into CASSVTSGGTDTQYF.